These T cell receptor beta chains were read from a single sample in a study of CD8 T cells in Susac syndrome. TCRdb re-called the immunoSEQ multiplex PCR reads with MiXCR, one entry per CDR3 protein. The sample has more than 65,000 distinct CDR3 sequences; roughly 94% are singletons. The sequenced material came from CD8+ T cells from PBMCs. The receptors stem from a human donor in good health. Both conserved end residues are part of each CDR3. The D gene is left open where the match is weak. Clone size is given for some rows only: seen once, a few or many times, or a class if the clone is expanded.

CDR3 DNA | CDR3 protein | V gene | D gene | clone size | J gene
TGTGCCAGCAGCAATCCGGCCCTCTATGGCTACACCTTC | CASSNPALYGYTF | TRBV7-9 | - | - | TRBJ1-2
TGTGCCATCAGTGAAGACTTGAACACTGAAGCTTTCTTT | CAISEDLNTEAFF | TRBV10-3 | - | - | TRBJ1-1
TGTGCCGGGAGGAGGGACGGCTCCTATAATTCACCCCTCCACTTT | CAGRRDGSYNSPLHF | TRBV2 | - | - | TRBJ1-6
TGTGCCAGCAGTCTCAGGGGGGTGTCGGAGACCCAGTACTTC | CASSLRGVSETQYF | TRBV28 | - | - | TRBJ2-5
TGTGCCATTCTGGGGGCCGGAGAGGAGACCCAGTACTTC | CAILGAGEETQYF | TRBV10-3 | - | - | TRBJ2-5
TGTGCCAGCACCTCCTTGGCGGGGTTTGCCTACAATGAGCAGTTCTTC | CASTSLAGFAYNEQFF | TRBV12-3/TRBV12-4 | - | - | TRBJ2-1
TGTGCCAGCAGTGAAGAGGTGGTGGGGGGGGCCTTTCAAGAGACCCAGTACTTC | CASSEEVVGGAFQETQYF | TRBV2 | - | - | TRBJ2-5
TGTGCCAGCAGCCCTTCTGAATGGGGGAAGAGCTCCTACAATGAGCAGTTCTTC | CASSPSEWGKSSYNEQFF | TRBV3-1 | - | - | TRBJ2-1
TGTGCCAGCAGTTACGGGGCAGAGCAGGTGGAAAAACTGTTTTTT | CASSYGAEQVEKLFF | TRBV6-5 | - | - | TRBJ1-4
TGCGCCAGCAAGGGTCCGGGGCCAGATTACGAGCAGTACTTC | CASKGPGPDYEQYF | TRBV5-1 | - | - | TRBJ2-7
TGTGCCAGTCGCCGAGACCTGTTCTATGGCTACACCTTC | CASRRDLFYGYTF | TRBV19 | - | - | TRBJ1-2
TGTGCCACCAGCAGGGACGAGGGACTAGCGGGGGGCGCAAGGAACAATGAGCAGTTCTTC | CATSRDEGLAGGARNNEQFF | TRBV15 | TRBD2 | - | TRBJ2-1
TGTGCCAGCAGCTTAACCAGCGGTTCCCTCACAGATACGCAGTATTTT | CASSLTSGSLTDTQYF | TRBV7-3 | - | - | TRBJ2-3
TGCGCCAGCAGCTTGGACAGGGGACTGGGGAGAGAGCAGTACTTC | CASSLDRGLGREQYF | TRBV5-1 | - | few | TRBJ2-7
TGTGCCAGCAGCGCTGGGACAGGGGGGGGCTATAGCAATCAGCCCCAGCATTTT | CASSAGTGGGYSNQPQHF | TRBV9 | TRBD1 | - | TRBJ1-5
TGCGCCAGCAGCTTTGGTACGAACACTGAAGCTTTCTTT | CASSFGTNTEAFF | TRBV5-1 | - | - | TRBJ1-1
TGCGCCAGCAGCGTAGGGACTAGCGGGGGTTACTACAATGAGCAGTTCTTC | CASSVGTSGGYYNEQFF | TRBV5-1 | TRBD2 | - | TRBJ2-1
TGCGCCAGCAGCTTGGCCCGTATGAACACTGAAGCTTTCTTT | CASSLARMNTEAFF | TRBV5-1 | - | - | TRBJ1-1
TGTGCCAGCAGCTTAGCGGGCAGGGACCCCTACAATGAGCAGTTCTTC | CASSLAGRDPYNEQFF | TRBV7-8 | - | - | TRBJ2-1
TGTGCCAGCAGTTTTGGAATCATGAACACTGAAGCTTTCTTT | CASSFGIMNTEAFF | TRBV6-6 | - | once | TRBJ1-1
TGTGCCACCCGGACAGGGTCCTCCTACGAGCAGTACTTC | CATRTGSSYEQYF | TRBV5-4 | TRBD1 | - | TRBJ2-7
TGTGCCAGCAGTAATGGAGCCCTGTGGGATTCACCCCTCCACTTT | CASSNGALWDSPLHF | TRBV5-6 | - | - | TRBJ1-6
TGTGCCAGCAGCCCCCAAGGGGGCCTAGGGGGCTACACCTTC | CASSPQGGLGGYTF | TRBV5-6 | TRBD1 | once | TRBJ1-2
TGTGCCAGCTCCCACCGGCAGGGGGCAGATACGCAGTATTTT | CASSHRQGADTQYF | TRBV27 | TRBD1 | - | TRBJ2-3
TGTGCCAGCAGTTTTCGGGGGCCTTACACAGATACGCAGTATTTT | CASSFRGPYTDTQYF | TRBV27 | - | once | TRBJ2-3
TGTGCCAGTAGTATAGGGGACAGGGGGATTCGGCCCCAGCATTTT | CASSIGDRGIRPQHF | TRBV19 | TRBD1 | - | TRBJ1-5
TGCGCCAGCAGCACCGGGAGCCCCGGCGGGGGGAGGCCTGAAAAACTGTTTTTT | CASSTGSPGGGRPEKLFF | TRBV5-1 | - | - | TRBJ1-4
TGTGCCAGCAGTTATGACAACTCTGGGGCCAACGTCCTGACTTTC | CASSYDNSGANVLTF | TRBV27 | - | - | TRBJ2-6
TGTGCCAGCAGTTACGCGGACAGTGCCTACGAGCAGTACTTC | CASSYADSAYEQYF | TRBV6-5 | - | - | TRBJ2-7